This TCR beta chain was documented in a study of blood T cell repertoires in COVID-19. The cohort comprised adults aged about 18 to 89 years residing in around 25 US areas. In assigning cohorts, the study relied on participant-reported clinical history. TCRdb's copy holds only in-frame clones and misses some; the assay was immunoSEQ multiplex PCR. The sample consists of 250,000 to 350,000 clones, 80% to 90% of them appearing once. Germline values: CDR1 LGHDT, CDR2 YNNKEL (reference sequence). V lost 1 base, J lost 8 bases, and 14 bases lay in between. This CDR3 comprises 14 residues. Sequencing was carried out using PBMCs or T cells enriched from blood (not recorded which). The sequence derives from a woman aged 25 to 39 who had recovered from COVID-19. V and J are TRBV3-1 (or the pseudogene TRBV3-2) and TRBJ1-2; no definite D call. The CDR3 reads CASSQAAGAGGYTF. The CDR3 nucleotides are TGTGCCAGCAGCCAAGCTGCCGGAGCGGGCGGCTACACCTTC.